This TCR beta chain derives from a study of blood T cells in healthy people across ages. This clonotype appeared a few times. What it binds is not known. Germline values: CDR1 MNHEY, CDR2 SMNVEV (reference sequence). The V gene lost 5 bases and the J gene lost 2 bases, with 12 bases spanning the gap. The CDR3 contains 14 residues. A second PCR, run for roughly 7 to 11 cycles, used a sample-barcoded 5' primer plus a J-beta primer mix. The template-switch adaptor, which had 12 random nucleotides, put a tag on each cDNA molecule. Every sample produced at least 2.5 million CDR3-containing paired-end reads. TCRdb re-called the 5' RACE reads through MiXCR, storing one row per CDR3 protein. This repertoire shows over 950,000 distinct CDR3 sequences, 51% found once; its top ten account for around a fifth. General study results and limits: There were more naive CD4+ cells and higher diversity in long-lived donors than in aged donors. Correlation between TCR beta diversity and naive T cell percentage was strong.

The clonotype comes from a woman aged 55-75 years in good health. The V and J genes are TRBV27 and TRBJ2-5, with D uncertain. Sequencing was done on a sample of blood. CDR3 in amino acids: CASSPLEKQETQYF. The CDR3 DNA reads TGTGCCAGCAGTCCGTTAGAGAAACAAGAGACCCAGTACTTC.